The T cell receptor beta chain under discussion was sequenced for a study of blood T cell repertoires in COVID-19. At the level of the study: Researchers got acute and convalescent COVID-19 samples from the United States, Italy and Spain.

Germline CDR1 and CDR2: SGHTA and FQGTGA. The CDR3 contains 16 residues. Trimming cost V 5 bases and J 2 bases, with 17 bases left between them. Seattle patients were enrolled while actively infected and followed longitudinally. TCRdb's table, derived via immunoSEQ multiplex PCR, lists solely in-frame clones and lacks some. The table includes more than 300,000 clones, 90% detected once. This sequence originates from a woman in her thirties or forties with COVID-19, enrolled during active disease. J is TRBJ2-3 and V is TRBV7-3, with TRBD2 as a possible D gene (6 bases). Input material: peripheral blood. This chain's CDR3 is CASSGSGTYNTDTQYF. DNA of the CDR3: TGTGCCAGCAGCGGATCCGGGACTTATAACACAGATACGCAGTATTTT. The whole variable domain, remainder taken from reference TRBV7-3 and TRBJ2-3, is GAGVSQTPSNKVTEKGKYVELRCDPISGHTALYWYRQSLGQGPEFLIYFQGTGAADDSGLPNDRFFAVRPEGSVSTLKIQRTERGDSAVYLCASSGSGTYNTDTQYFGPGTRLTVL.